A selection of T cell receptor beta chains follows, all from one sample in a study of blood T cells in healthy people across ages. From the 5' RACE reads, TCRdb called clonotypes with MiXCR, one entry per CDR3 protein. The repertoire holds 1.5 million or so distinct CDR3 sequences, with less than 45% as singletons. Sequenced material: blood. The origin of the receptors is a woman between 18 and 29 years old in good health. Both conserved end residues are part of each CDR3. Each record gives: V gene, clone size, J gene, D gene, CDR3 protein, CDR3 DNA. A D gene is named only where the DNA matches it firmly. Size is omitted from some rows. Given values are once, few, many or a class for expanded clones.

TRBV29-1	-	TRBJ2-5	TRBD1	CSVGTGDVSSNEQYF	TGCAGCGTTGGGACAGGGGATGTGTCTAGCAATGAGCAGTACTTC
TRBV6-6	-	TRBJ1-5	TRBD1	CASRDRAEGSIQPQHF	TGTGCCAGCAGGGACAGGGCGGAGGGTTCGATTCAGCCCCAGCATTTT
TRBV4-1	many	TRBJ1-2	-	CASSLLRRNYGYTF	TGCGCCAGCAGTCTACTTCGGAGGAACTATGGCTACACCTTC
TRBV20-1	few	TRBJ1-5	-	CSARRKGSQPQHF	TGCAGTGCTAGAAGAAAGGGGAGTCAGCCCCAGCATTTT
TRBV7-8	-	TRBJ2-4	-	CASSADRIGAKNIQYF	TGTGCCAGCAGCGCCGACAGGATAGGAGCCAAAAACATTCAGTACTTC
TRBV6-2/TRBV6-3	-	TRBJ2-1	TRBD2	CASSPPGGGYYNEQFF	TGTGCCAGCAGCCCACCGGGGGGAGGCTACTACAATGAGCAGTTCTTC
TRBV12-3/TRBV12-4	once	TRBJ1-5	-	CASSVDDWQPQHF	TGTGCCAGCAGTGTTGACGATTGGCAGCCCCAGCATTTT
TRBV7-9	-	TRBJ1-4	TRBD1	CASSPHRAGGHEKLFF	TGTGCCAGCAGCCCTCATAGGGCAGGGGGACATGAAAAACTGTTTTTT
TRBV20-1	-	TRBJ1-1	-	CSARAAGYFDTEAFF	TGCAGTGCTAGAGCGGCAGGGTACTTTGACACTGAAGCTTTCTTT
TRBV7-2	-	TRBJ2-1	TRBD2	CASSTYTGLVHNEQFF	TGTGCCAGCAGCACTTATACGGGACTAGTACACAATGAGCAGTTCTTC
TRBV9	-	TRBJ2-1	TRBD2	CDSSVSGRAVNEQFF	TGTGACAGCAGCGTAAGCGGGAGGGCCGTAAATGAGCAGTTCTTC
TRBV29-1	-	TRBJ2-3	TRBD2	CSVDGEGPRTDTQYF	TGCAGCGTTGACGGGGAGGGCCCTCGCACAGATACGCAGTATTTT
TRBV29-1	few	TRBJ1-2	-	CSVRDVDYGYTF	TGCAGCGTTCGGGACGTTGACTATGGCTACACCTTC
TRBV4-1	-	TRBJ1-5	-	CAISRGEGQPQHF	TGCGCCATCTCGAGGGGTGAAGGTCAGCCCCAGCATTTT
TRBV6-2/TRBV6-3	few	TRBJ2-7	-	CASIPGYSYEQYF	TGTGCCAGCATTCCTGGGTACAGCTACGAGCAGTACTTC
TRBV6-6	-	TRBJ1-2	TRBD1	CASSHRDRVDGYTF	TGTGCCAGCAGTCACAGGGACAGGGTCGATGGCTACACCTTC
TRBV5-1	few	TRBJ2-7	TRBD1	CASSFDRVYEQYF	TGCGCCAGCAGCTTCGACAGGGTATACGAGCAGTACTTC
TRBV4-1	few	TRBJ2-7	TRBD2	CASSQPTSGRAYEQYF	TGCGCCAGCAGCCAACCAACTAGCGGGAGAGCCTACGAGCAGTACTTC
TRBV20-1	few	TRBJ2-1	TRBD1	CSVRTGESSYNEQFF	TGCAGTGTGAGGACAGGGGAGAGCTCCTACAATGAGCAGTTCTTC
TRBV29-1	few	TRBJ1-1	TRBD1	CSVHGTVMNTEAFF	TGCAGCGTCCACGGGACAGTTATGAACACTGAAGCTTTCTTT
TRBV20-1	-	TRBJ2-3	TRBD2	CSVKREFIADTQYF	TGCAGTGTTAAGCGGGAGTTCATCGCAGATACGCAGTATTTT
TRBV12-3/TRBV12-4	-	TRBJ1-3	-	CASSGVISGNTIYF	TGTGCCAGCAGTGGAGTAATCTCTGGAAACACCATATATTTT
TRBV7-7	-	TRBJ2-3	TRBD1	CASSSTRDSPDTQYF	TGTGCTAGCAGCTCAACCCGGGACAGCCCAGATACGCAGTATTTT
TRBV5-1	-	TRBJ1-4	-	CASGWGMWQGEEKLFF	TGCGCCAGCGGCTGGGGAATGTGGCAGGGTGAAGAAAAACTGTTTTTT
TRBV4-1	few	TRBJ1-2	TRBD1	CASSRLGQGPNYGYTF	TGCGCCAGCAGCCGCCTAGGACAGGGACCTAACTATGGCTACACCTTC
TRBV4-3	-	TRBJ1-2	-	CASSQDEPFNYGYTF	TGCGCCAGCAGCCAAGATGAGCCGTTCAACTATGGCTACACCTTC
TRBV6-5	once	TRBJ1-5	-	CASSTSRGNQPQHF	TGTGCCAGCAGTACGAGTCGGGGCAATCAGCCCCAGCATTTT
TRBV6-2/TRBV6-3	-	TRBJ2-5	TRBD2	CVSSEGLEHNEQYF	TGTGTCAGCAGTGAGGGACTAGAACACAATGAGCAGTACTTC
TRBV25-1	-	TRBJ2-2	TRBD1	CASSDRRQGAWTGELFF	TGTGCCAGCAGTGATAGGAGGCAGGGGGCTTGGACCGGGGAGCTGTTTTTT
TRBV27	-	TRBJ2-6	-	CARPGANVLTF	TGTGCCAGACCGGGAGCCAACGTCCTGACTTTC
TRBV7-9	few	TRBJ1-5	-	CASSSSDGNQPQHF	TGTGCCAGCAGCTCGTCGGACGGGAATCAGCCCCAGCATTTT
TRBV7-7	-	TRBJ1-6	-	CASSLCEGSSYNSPLHF	TGTGCTAGCAGCTTGTGTGAAGGGAGCTCCTATAATTCACCCCTCCACTTT
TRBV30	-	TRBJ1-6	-	CAWSLDGADNSPLHF	TGTGCCTGGAGCCTGGACGGTGCGGATAATTCACCCCTCCACTTT
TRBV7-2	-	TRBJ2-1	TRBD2	CASSLIGGALNEQFF	TGTGCCAGCAGCTTGATCGGGGGGGCCTTAAATGAGCAGTTCTTC
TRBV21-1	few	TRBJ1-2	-	CASSKALQGDWQDYGYTF	TGTGCCAGCAGCAAAGCGCTACAGGGAGACTGGCAGGACTATGGCTACACCTTC
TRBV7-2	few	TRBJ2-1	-	CASSLGGLPKGGEQFF	TGTGCCAGCAGCTTAGGCGGGCTCCCGAAGGGAGGTGAGCAGTTCTTC
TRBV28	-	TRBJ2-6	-	CASTPIREVGANVLTF	TGTGCCAGCACCCCCATTAGGGAGGTCGGGGCCAACGTCCTGACTTTC
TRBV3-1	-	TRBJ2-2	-	CASSHTGYTAGELFF	TGTGCCAGCAGCCACACCGGCTACACAGCCGGGGAGCTGTTTTTT
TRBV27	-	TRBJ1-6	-	CASSSVQLRASPLHF	TGTGCCAGCAGTTCAGTACAGTTGAGGGCTTCACCCCTCCACTTT
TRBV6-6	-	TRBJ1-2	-	CASRETRGYGYTF	TGTGCCAGCAGAGAGACCAGGGGCTATGGCTACACCTTC
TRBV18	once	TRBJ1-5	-	CASSGAGWDQPQHF	TGTGCCAGCTCGGGGGCAGGTTGGGATCAGCCCCAGCATTTT
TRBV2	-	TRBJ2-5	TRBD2	CASSGAGEETQYF	TGTGCCAGCAGTGGGGCGGGAGAAGAGACCCAGTACTTC
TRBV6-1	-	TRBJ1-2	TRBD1	CASTGDRGRRGYTF	TGTGCCAGCACGGGGGACAGGGGGCGTCGTGGCTACACCTTC
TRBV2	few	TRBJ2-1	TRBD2	CVARLAGIQPDYNEQFF	TGTGTCGCGCGACTAGCAGGAATTCAACCAGACTACAATGAGCAGTTCTTC
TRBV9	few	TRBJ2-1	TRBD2	CASSAASGSYNEQFF	TGTGCCAGCAGCGCGGCTAGCGGGAGCTACAATGAGCAGTTCTTC
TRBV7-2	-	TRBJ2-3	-	CASSHTSTDTQYF	TGTGCCAGCAGCCACACTAGCACAGATACGCAGTATTTT
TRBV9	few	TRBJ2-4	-	CASSVGSFEGERKAKNIQYF	TGTGCCAGCAGCGTAGGTTCCTTTGAGGGGGAGCGGAAAGCCAAAAACATTCAGTACTTC
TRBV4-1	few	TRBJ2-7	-	CASSLKGHSAYEQYF	TGCGCCAGCAGCCTCAAGGGACATTCTGCCTACGAGCAGTACTTC
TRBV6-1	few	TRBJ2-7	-	CASSFRDFSYEQYF	TGTGCCAGCAGTTTCCGGGACTTCTCCTACGAGCAGTACTTC
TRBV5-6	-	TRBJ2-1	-	CASRSDWREQFF	TGTGCCAGCAGATCCGACTGGCGTGAGCAGTTCTTC
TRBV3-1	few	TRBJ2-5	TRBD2	CASSQVSGRRLQETQYF	TGTGCCAGCAGCCAAGTTAGCGGGCGAAGATTACAAGAGACCCAGTACTTC
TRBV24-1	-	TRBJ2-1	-	CATSDPSWGRVNEQFF	TGTGCCACCAGTGACCCAAGTTGGGGGCGGGTCAATGAGCAGTTCTTC
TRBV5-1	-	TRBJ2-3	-	CASSSRPRGSPSTDTQYF	TGCGCCAGCAGCTCCAGGCCCCGGGGCAGCCCTAGCACAGATACGCAGTATTTT
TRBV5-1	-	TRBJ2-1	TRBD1	CASSFDRAAHEQFF	TGCGCCAGCAGCTTCGACAGGGCAGCCCATGAGCAGTTCTTC
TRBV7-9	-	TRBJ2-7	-	CASSPTWGRRSYEQYF	TGTGCCAGCAGCCCCACATGGGGCAGGCGATCCTACGAGCAGTACTTC
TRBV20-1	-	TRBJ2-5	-	CSARGVGAAMETQYF	TGCAGTGCTAGGGGGGTGGGGGCGGCAATGGAGACCCAGTACTTC
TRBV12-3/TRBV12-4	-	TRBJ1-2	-	CASSGTLGYTF	TGTGCCAGCAGCGGGACCCTTGGCTACACCTTC
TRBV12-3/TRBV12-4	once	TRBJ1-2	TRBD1	CASSYETGGACGYTF	TGTGCCAGCAGTTATGAGACAGGGGGCGCGTGTGGCTACACCTTC
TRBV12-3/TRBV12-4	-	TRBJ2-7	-	CASSPWGRSYEQYF	TGTGCCAGCAGTCCTTGGGGCCGCTCCTACGAGCAGTACTTC